This TCR beta chain was sequenced for a study of T cells after yellow fever vaccination. This clonotype was seen many times. CDR3 length equals 16 residues. Per the germline V gene, CDR1 is DFQATT and CDR2 is SNEGSKA (reference sequence). V shed 2 bases, J shed 4 bases, and the junction held 12 bases outside the gene matches. TCRdb used MiXCR to reprocess the 5' RACE reads, holding one entry per CDR3 protein. The data hold around 260,000 distinct CDR3 sequences, with roughly 5.6% observed a single time. This receptor was taken from a man younger than 30 who received the YFV17D yellow fever vaccine. The sample in question was CD4+ T cells sorted from PBMCs, obtained on the day of the yellow fever booster vaccination. The chain joins TRBV20-1 to TRBJ2-3; 7 bases align to TRBD1. The CDR3 sequence is CSARRPGDRVPDTQYF. The DNA of the CDR3 is TGCAGTGCTAGACGGCCCGGAGACAGGGTCCCAGATACGCAGTATTTT.